The rows below give T cell receptor beta chains drawn from one sample of a study of long-term antiretroviral therapy in people with HIV. The table came from immunoSEQ multiplex PCR; TCRdb's copy has only in-frame clones and leaves some out. The table shows under 20,000 clones, with approximately 90% occurring only once. Sequencing was performed on unsorted PBMCs, taken 0.6 years after starting antiretroviral therapy. These receptors were obtained from a woman aged 35 to 49 with HIV. CDR3s include the opening cysteine and the closing phenylalanine or tryptophan. The order of the fields is clone size, D gene, J gene, V gene, CDR3 DNA, CDR3 protein. A D gene is named only where the DNA matches it firmly. For some rows the clone size is stated as once, few or many, or as a class when expanded; others skip it.

.,.,TRBJ1-1,TRBV30,TGTGCCTGGAGTGTAGTATCGGGGACTGAAGCTTTCTTT,CAWSVVSGTEAFF
.,.,TRBJ1-1,TRBV7-9,TGTGCCAGCAGCCCCCCAGATGGAGGCACTGAAGCTTTCTTT,CASSPPDGGTEAFF
.,.,TRBJ2-7,TRBV5-1,TGCGCCAGCAGCTTGGGGGGTAGAAGTCCCCAGTACTTC,CASSLGGRSPQYF
.,TRBD2,TRBJ2-1,TRBV19,TGTGCCAGTACCCTTGCGGCTAGCGGGGGGAGCTCCTACAATGAGCAGTTCTTC,CASTLAASGGSSYNEQFF
.,TRBD1,TRBJ1-2,TRBV30,TGTGCCTGGGGGGGAACAGGGGGCAGAAACTATGGCTACACCTTC,CAWGGTGGRNYGYTF
.,TRBD1,TRBJ1-2,TRBV5-5,TGTGCCAGCAGCCTGGACAGGGTATTATATGGCTACACCTTC,CASSLDRVLYGYTF
.,.,TRBJ2-2,TRBV4-3,TGCGCCAGCAGCCAAACCCCTTGGGTAGCCGGGGAGCTGTTTTTT,CASSQTPWVAGELFF
.,.,TRBJ1-2,TRBV6-5,TGTGCCGCTCGGGGAAGGGACTATGGCTACACCTTC,CAARGRDYGYTF
once,.,TRBJ2-5,TRBV5-1,TGCGCCAGCAGCCATATGGAGGGGGGTCAAGAGACCCAGTACTTC,CASSHMEGGQETQYF
.,TRBD2,TRBJ2-2,TRBV2,TGTGCCAGCAGGGGGGGGGTACTAGAAAACACCGGGGAGCTGTTTTTT,CASRGGVLENTGELFF
.,TRBD1,TRBJ2-1,TRBV5-1,TGCGCCAGCAGCTTGGCGAGACAGGGGCCTTACAATGAGCAGTTCTTC,CASSLARQGPYNEQFF
.,TRBD1,TRBJ2-7,TRBV27,TGTGCCAGCAGTATAAACCGGGACAGGCTACACTACGAGCAGTACTTC,CASSINRDRLHYEQYF
.,.,TRBJ2-7,TRBV7-2,TGTGCCAGCAGCTTAGCTTTCGGGGTGCAGGGGAGAGCGGGCGAGCAGTACTTC,CASSLAFGVQGRAGEQYF
few,TRBD1,TRBJ1-6,TRBV19,TGTGCCAGCGCGCCGGACAGGGAGGGCAATAATTCACCCCTCCACTTT,CASAPDREGNNSPLHF
.,TRBD1,TRBJ1-5,TRBV18,TGTGCCAGCTCACACCGGGACAGGCGAAATCAGCCCCAGCATTTT,CASSHRDRRNQPQHF
.,TRBD1,TRBJ1-1,TRBV12-5,TGTGCTAGTGGTAACACCAGGGGGCGTATCAACACTGAAGCTTTCTTT,CASGNTRGRINTEAFF
.,.,TRBJ1-1,TRBV7-2,TGTGCCAGCAGCCAGGGATCTGGGGGCACTGAAGCTTTCTTT,CASSQGSGGTEAFF
.,TRBD2,TRBJ2-7,TRBV19,TGTGCCACCTCAAGCGGGGGGGCAGTAAGATACGAGCAGTACTTC,CATSSGGAVRYEQYF
.,.,TRBJ1-1,TRBV27,TGTGCCAGCAGTTTATATGGCAGTCAAAGCAAAGCTTTCTTT,CASSLYGSQSKAFF
.,TRBD1,TRBJ1-5,TRBV6-1,TGTGCCAGCAGTGAAGGGGACAGGGAAAGGTCTCGTCAGCCCCAGCATTTT,CASSEGDRERSRQPQHF
.,TRBD2,TRBJ2-5,TRBV7-8,TGTGCCAGCAGCTTTCAGGGACTAGCGGGGGTGCAAGAGACCCAGTACTTC,CASSFQGLAGVQETQYF
.,TRBD1,TRBJ1-1,TRBV5-1,TGCGCCAGCAGCGGATCGACAGGGGGAAACACTGAAGCTTTCTTT,CASSGSTGGNTEAFF
.,.,TRBJ2-7,TRBV6-5,TGTGCCAGCAGTTACTCTCAGGGGAGAGCCGAGCAGTACTTC,CASSYSQGRAEQYF
.,.,TRBJ1-2,TRBV5-4,TGTGCCAGCAGCCTCGGCGTCCTAACCTATGGCTACACCTTC,CASSLGVLTYGYTF
few,.,TRBJ1-2,TRBV5-4,TGTGCCAGCAACATCGGGGGGGCAAACTATGGCTACACCTTC,CASNIGGANYGYTF
.,.,TRBJ1-1,TRBV13,TGTGCCAGCAGCTTACGGGTGGGGACCTACACTGAAGCTTTCTTT,CASSLRVGTYTEAFF
.,.,TRBJ1-4,TRBV18,TGTGCCAGCTCACCACCCTCCGGAGATAGTGAAAAACTGTTTTTT,CASSPPSGDSEKLFF
.,.,TRBJ1-1,TRBV6-5,TGTGCCAGCAGTTACTCGATAAAGCTAGGGGGCACTGAAGCTTTCTTT,CASSYSIKLGGTEAFF
.,TRBD2,TRBJ2-2,TRBV4-3,TGCGCCAGCAGCCAAAGGACTAGCGGGGACACCGGGGAGCTGTTTTTT,CASSQRTSGDTGELFF
.,TRBD1,TRBJ1-2,TRBV2,TGTGCCAGCAGTGGAGGACAGGACTATGGCTACACCTTC,CASSGGQDYGYTF
.,TRBD2,TRBJ2-5,TRBV5-4,TGTGCCAGCAGCTTCGGGACTACCCGTCACCAAGAGACCCAGTACTTC,CASSFGTTRHQETQYF
.,.,TRBJ2-2,TRBV6-4,TGTGCCAGCAGTGACAGGCCCTGGGGGACCGGGGAGCTGTTTTTT,CASSDRPWGTGELFF
.,TRBD1,TRBJ1-2,TRBV18,TGTGCCAGCTCACCGCCGGGCGCGGGACAGGCCTCTAACTATGGCTACACCTTC,CASSPPGAGQASNYGYTF
few,.,TRBJ1-2,TRBV2,TGTGCCAGCAGTGAAGCACAACCCGGTTTTAACTATGGCTACACCTTC,CASSEAQPGFNYGYTF
once,.,TRBJ2-5,TRBV7-2,TGTGCCAGCAGCTTTTACTGGGGGGCGAGCCAAGAGACCCAGTACTTC,CASSFYWGASQETQYF
.,.,TRBJ2-5,TRBV14,TGTGCCAGCAGCCTACAGGGTCTCGGAGAGACCCAGTACTTC,CASSLQGLGETQYF
.,TRBD1,TRBJ2-7,TRBV18,TGTGCCAGCTCACCACCGGAGGTGGGGACAGGGTGGAGGAACGAGCAGTACTTC,CASSPPEVGTGWRNEQYF
.,.,TRBJ1-2,TRBV5-6,TGTGCCAGCAGCTTGGAACGTCTAGACTATGGCTACACCTTC,CASSLERLDYGYTF
.,TRBD2,TRBJ2-7,TRBV10-1,TGCGCCAGCAGGGATAGCAGCGGGGTGGAGCAGTACTTC,CASRDSSGVEQYF